These 17 T cell receptor beta chains came from one sample sequenced in a study of cytomegalovirus exposure and HLA in healthy donors (dated by TCRdb to about 2017). The library was prepared using the immunoSEQ multiplex PCR assay. For the multiplex PCR, a mixture combining 60 forward primers for TCR Vbeta segments and 13 reverse primers for TCR Jbeta segments was used. Entries here come from immuneACCESS through TCRdb and include only in-frame sequences with V and J called. Some clones fail to appear in such tables; in the studies checked, an unresolved V gene covers under half of the shortfall, and the cause of the remainder is unknown. This sample is represented by around 150,000 clones; about four fifths of them were singletons. The ten largest make up about 13% of the sample. Sequencing was performed on PBMCs. The origin of the receptors is a woman between 50 and 59 years old in good health and CMV-seronegative.

The gene calls are TRBV2 and TRBJ2-2; 9 bases map to TRBD1. After removal of 7 bases from V and 0 bases from J, the junction contained 6 bases not matched to a gene. Germline CDR1 is SNHLY and CDR2 is FYNNEI. The CDR3 is made up of 16 amino acids. This CDR3 reads CASTKDRGPNTGELFF. CDR3 nucleotide sequence: TGTGCCAGCACTAAGGACAGGGGCCCGAACACCGGGGAGCTGTTTTTT.

This chain uses TRBV14 with TRBJ1-2; 7 positions match TRBD1. The CDR3 runs to 14 residues. V shed 5 bases and J 5 bases; nucleotides not matched to a gene: 8. The V gene's germline CDR1 is SGHDN and CDR2 FVKESK. The CDR3 nucleotides are TGTGCCAGCAGCTCAACCGGGACAGTATATGGCTACACCTTC. Amino acid sequence: CASSSTGTVYGYTF.

As regards this clone: One end of the junction is discordant with germline, which a read error may explain. This sequence joins TRBV28 and TRBJ1-6; 10 bases fit TRBD1. CDR1 is MDHEN, CDR2 SYDVKM, per germline. The CDR3 sequence is 16 residues long. The CDR3 protein is CASRLSTGQGISPLHF. The CDR3 DNA sequence: TGTGCCAGCAGATTATCTACGGGACAGGGGATTTCACCCCTCCACTTT.

The rearrangement links TRBV6-1 to TRBJ2-7; 9 nucleotides align to TRBD1. J gave up 2 bases and V 1 base, and 3 bases lay outside the gene matches. The CDR3 length is 15 residues. Germline CDR1 reads MNHNS; CDR2 reads SASEGT. The CDR3 DNA follows: TGTGCCAGCAGTGAAGGGGGACAGGGAACCTACGAGCAGTACTTC. Translated: CASSEGGQGTYEQYF.

This chain uses TRBV5-5 with TRBJ1-1, with D maybe TRBD1 (6 bases). Germline CDR1 is SGHKS and CDR2 is YYEKEE (reference sequence). This CDR3 is 15 amino acids long. The V gene lost 5 bases and the J gene lost 0 bases, with 14 bases spanning the gap. CDR3 sequence (DNA): TGTGCCAGCAGTCCCCAGGGGCAGTTGAACACTGAAGCTTTCTTT. This translates into CASSPQGQLNTEAFF. Complete variable domain (other parts from reference TRBV5-5 and TRBJ1-1): DAGVTQSPTHLIKTRGQQVTLRCSPISGHKSVSWYQQVLGQGPQFIFQYYEKEERGRGNFPDRFSARQFPNYSSELNVNALLLGDSALYLCASSPQGQLNTEAFFGQGTRLTVV.

The rearrangement uses TRBV6-5 and TRBJ1-2; 9 bases align to TRBD1. Trimming took 4 bases from V and 4 from J; bases not matched to a gene: 10. This CDR3 contains 16 residues. The germline CDR1 and CDR2 sequences are MNHEY and SVGAGI. Here the CDR3 DNA reads TGTGCCAGCAGTTTCGACACCGGGACAGGGATCTATGGCTACACCTTC. Its translation: CASSFDTGTGIYGYTF.

The rearrangement links TRBV18 to TRBJ1-6; D unclear. The CDR3 covers 12 residues. V was clipped by 3 bases and J by 8 bases, with 5 bases between them. Germline V CDR1 and CDR2: KGHSH, LQKENI. The CDR3 DNA follows: TGTGCCAGCTCACCCCCTGATTCACCCCTCCACTTT. It encodes CASSPPDSPLHF.

The rearrangement joins TRBV28 to TRBJ1-1, with TRBD1 identical over 7 bases. V shed 7 bases and J 2 bases; nucleotides not matched to a gene: 10. Germline CDR1 MDHEN, CDR2 SYDVKM. CDR3 length: 15 amino acids. CDR3: CASKLMDRLNTEAFF. CDR3 coding DNA: TGTGCCAGCAAACTAATGGACAGGCTAAACACTGAAGCTTTCTTT.

This clone appeared a single time. V gene TRBV30 combines with J gene TRBJ2-1; 7 nucleotides align to TRBD2. Per the germline V gene, CDR1 is GTSNPN and CDR2 is SVGIG (reference sequence). V lost 1 base to trimming and J lost 15 bases; unmatched junction nucleotides: 6. The CDR3 contains 11 residues. The CDR3 nucleotides are TGTGCCTGGAGTGGGGGAGGGCCCCGGTTCTTC. Its translation is CAWSGGGPRFF.

This rearrangement joins TRBV7-2 to TRBJ2-7, with D possibly matching TRBD1 (5 bases). The CDR3 is 15 residues long. Germline values: CDR1 SGHTA, CDR2 FQGNSA. Trimming took off 1 base at V and 4 bases at J, with 14 bases between the two ends. The CDR3 nucleotides read TGTGCCAGCAGCTTAGTAACAGGAGCCCTGTACGAGCAGTACTTC. As protein: CASSLVTGALYEQYF.

The chain couples TRBV10-3 to TRBJ1-1; D may be TRBD1 (6 bases). The germline V gene encodes CDR1 ENHRY and CDR2 SYGVKD. V was pared by 6 bases and J by 5 bases, with 13 bases between. The CDR3 runs to 13 residues. This chain's CDR3 is CAIREQGLTEAFF. CDR3 nucleotide sequence: TGTGCCATCAGAGAACAGGGATTGACTGAAGCTTTCTTT.

The V and J genes are TRBV10-3 and TRBJ2-1; D not resolved. Germline CDR1 reads ENHRY; CDR2 reads SYGVKD. The CDR3 has 13 amino acids. Trimming removed 2 bases at V and 2 bases at J, with 4 bases between. Written as DNA, the CDR3 is TGTGCCATCAGTGAGGTCACCTACAATGAGCAGTTCTTC. It yields the protein CAISEVTYNEQFF.

This clone was detected only a few times. This rearrangement joins TRBV18 to TRBJ1-1; TRBD1 matches at 8 bases. J was trimmed by 2 bases and V by 7 bases; bases with no gene match: 6. The germline gives CDR1 KGHSH, CDR2 LQKENI. This CDR3 contains 14 residues. CDR3 coding DNA: TGTGCCAGCTTACCGGGACAGGTAAACACTGAAGCTTTCTTT. Translated, it gives CASLPGQVNTEAFF. The full variable domain, completed using reference TRBV18 and TRBJ1-1, is NAGVMQNPRHLVRRRGQEARLRCSPMKGHSHVYWYRQLPEEGLKFMVYLQKENIIDESGMPKERFSAEFPKEGPSILRIQQVVRGDSAAYFCASLPGQVNTEAFFGQGTRLTVV.

J is TRBJ2-7 and V is TRBV19; no reliable D call. V lost 2 bases to trimming and J lost 5 bases, with 4 bases between them. This CDR3 has 11 amino acids. Germline V gives CDR1 LNHDA, CDR2 SQIVND (reference sequence). The CDR3 loop reads CASSIRDEQYF. The DNA for the CDR3 is TGTGCCAGTAGTATACGGGACGAGCAGTACTTC.

Regarding this clone: This specimen includes other DNA sequences encoding the same CDR3. J is TRBJ1-1 and V is TRBV6-4; possibly TRBD1 for D (5 bases). This CDR3 has 15 residues. V shed 2 bases and J shed 6 bases, with 16 bases lying between them. Germline CDR1 reads MRHNA; CDR2 reads SNTAGT. This chain's CDR3 is CASSDNKKGQPEAFF. DNA for the CDR3: TGTGCCAGCAGTGACAACAAAAAGGGGCAGCCTGAAGCTTTCTTT.

CDR3 in DNA: TGTGCCAGCAGCTTTAGGACAGGGGGAGATACGCAGTATTTT. Protein product: CASSFRTGGDTQYF. V is TRBV11-2 and J is TRBJ2-3; 10 bases are shared with TRBD1. V lost 3 bases, J lost 5 bases, and 2 bases stayed unmatched. CDR3 length: 14 residues. Germline V lookup: CDR1 SGHAT, CDR2 FQNNGV.

This chain connects TRBV6-1 to TRBJ1-1; 7 bases agree with TRBD1. Germline CDR1 is MNHNS and CDR2 is SASEGT. With V trimmed by 8 bases and J by 4 bases, 7 bases remained unmatched. The CDR3 has 13 residues. As DNA, the CDR3 is TGTGCCAGCGTAAAAGACAGGGCCACTGAAGCTTTCTTT. This translates into CASVKDRATEAFF.